The table lists the clone carrying this TCR beta chain with a count of one. The assay was immunoSEQ multiplex PCR, and TCRdb's table has in-frame clones only and misses some. The sample carries tens of thousands of clones, approximately 89% recorded once. The data stem from a study of T cell changes during pregnancy in multiple sclerosis. Looked up from germline, CDR1 is WNHNN and CDR2 is SYGVQD (reference sequence). V trimming: 2 bases; J trimming: 2 bases; junction bases outside the gene matches: 3. The CDR3 is made up of 16 amino acids. This clonotype originated in a female donor with multiple sclerosis, enrolled in a pregnancy study. This sample comprised CD8+ T cells from peripheral blood mononuclear cells, obtained in the second trimester of pregnancy. The chain links TRBV10-1 to TRBJ2-1; 10 positions agree with TRBD2. The CDR3 DNA follows: TGCGCCAGCAGTGAGAGGACTAGCGGTCCCTACAATGAGCAGTTCTTC. Translated, it gives CASSERTSGPYNEQFF.